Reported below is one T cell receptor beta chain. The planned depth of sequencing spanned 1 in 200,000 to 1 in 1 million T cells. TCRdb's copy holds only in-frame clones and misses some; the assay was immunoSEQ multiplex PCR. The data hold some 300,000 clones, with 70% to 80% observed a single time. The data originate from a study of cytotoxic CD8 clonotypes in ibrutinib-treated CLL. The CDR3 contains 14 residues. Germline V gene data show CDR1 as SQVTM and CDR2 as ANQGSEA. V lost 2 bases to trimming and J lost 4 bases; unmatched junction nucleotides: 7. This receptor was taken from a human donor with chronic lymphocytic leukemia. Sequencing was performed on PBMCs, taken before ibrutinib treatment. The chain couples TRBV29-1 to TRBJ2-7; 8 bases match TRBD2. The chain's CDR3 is CSVEIPGLVYEQYF. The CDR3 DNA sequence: TGCAGCGTTGAAATACCGGGACTAGTTTACGAGCAGTACTTC.